This T cell receptor beta chain is drawn from a study of CD8+ T cells in alopecia areata. Study-wide background: Scoring of severity for treated patients was based on percentage of affected scalp area.

In each case, RNA was isolated and then reverse transcribed into cDNA as the sequencing template. The protocol was immunoSEQ multiplex PCR, while the TCRdb copy is restricted to in-frame clones and leaves out a portion. The table has some 220,000 clones, about 50% seen once. Treatment denoted: oral pan-JAK inhibitor, 5-10 mg twice daily. This TCR was sampled from a human donor with alopecia areata. The sample here was CD4+ T cells sorted from blood, taken at week 4, from a patient treated with tofacitinib.

CDR3 residues: CASSVDKDEQYF. The CDR3 nucleotides are TGTGCCAGCAGCGTTGATAAGGACGAGCAGTACTTC. The J gene is TRBJ2-7, the V gene TRBV9; D gene uncertain. Between the trimmed V and J ends, which lost 2 bases and 5 bases, there was a span of 8 bases. Germline V gene data show CDR1 as SGDLS and CDR2 as YYNGEE. This CDR3 has 12 residues.